Shown below are 18 T cell receptor beta chains from a single sample sequenced in a study of T cell clonotyping in hematopoietic cell transplantation. Some clones are missing from TCRdb's copy, which holds only in-frame ones; the method was immunoSEQ multiplex PCR. The sample includes about 13,000 clones, around nine tenths seen only once; the top ten take less than 9.5%. The sequencing used PBMCs, collected 100 days after allogeneic stem cell transplant. The receptors derive from a female patient aged 45 to 65 who had an allogeneic stem cell transplant from an unrelated donor, so the T cells may come from the graft donor. Some clones in this sample may be carry-over from other donors' samples.

The sample holds a few counts of this clone. The CDR3: CATRTGGRPEQFF. The CDR3 nucleotides read TGTGCCACTAGGACAGGGGGGCGTCCTGAGCAGTTCTTC. The genes are TRBV19 and TRBJ2-1; the match to TRBD1 covers 10 bases. Germline CDR1 is LNHDA and CDR2 is SQIVND (reference sequence). The CDR3 has 13 residues. The junction had 9 bases not matched to a gene; V was cut back by 10 bases and J by 9 bases.

The rearrangement uses TRBV6-6 and TRBJ1-5; D is uncertain. Germline assignment: CDR1 MNHNY and CDR2 SVGAGI (reference sequence). Trimming removed 4 bases at V and 4 bases at J, with 5 bases between. The CDR3 is 12 amino acids. CDR3 sequence reads: CASSFKNQPQHF. DNA of the CDR3: TGTGCCAGCAGTTTCAAAAATCAGCCCCAGCATTTT.

This sequence joins TRBV7-8 and TRBJ1-2; D may be TRBD1 (5 bases). Germline CDR1 reads SGHVS; CDR2 reads FQNEAQ. V was trimmed by 2 bases and J by 6 bases, leaving 13 bases between them. This CDR3 spans 14 amino acids. The CDR3 DNA follows: TGTGCCAGCAGCTTATATCGACAGACGGATGGCTACACCTTC. Translated, it gives CASSLYRQTDGYTF.

This clone was recorded once. The chain uses TRBV14 and TRBJ2-3, with TRBD2 matching 7 bases. Germline V gene data show CDR1 as SGHDN and CDR2 as FVKESK. The CDR3 is 15 residues long. The V gene end was trimmed by 4 bases and the J gene end by 4 bases; junction bases not matched to a gene: 8. The CDR3 DNA is TGTGCCAGCAGCCGAACGACTAGCTCTGCAGATACGCAGTATTTT. It specifies CASSRTTSSADTQYF.

This sequence joins TRBV2 and TRBJ2-1, with no clear D. V was shortened by 6 bases and J by 6 bases, with 6 bases between the two germline ends. The CDR3 contains 11 residues. Germline V gene data show CDR1 as SNHLY and CDR2 as FYNNEI. CDR3 nucleotides: TGTGCCAGCAGCTACAGCAATGAGCAGTTCTTC. It translates to CASSYSNEQFF.

The chain joins TRBV2 to TRBJ1-2; D is unresolved. CDR1 and CDR2 from the germline V gene are SNHLY and FYNNEI. The CDR3 spans 16 residues. V was clipped by 1 base and J by 7 bases, with 19 bases between them. The CDR3 spells CASSEEGTLGNSGYTF. The CDR3 bases are TGTGCCAGCAGTGAAGAAGGTACGCTTGGAAATTCTGGCTACACCTTC.

The chain links TRBV5-4 to TRBJ1-1; D possibly corresponds to TRBD1 (5 bases). Trimming left V 5 bases short and J 5 bases short, with 19 bases between. Looked up from germline, CDR1 is SGHNT and CDR2 is YYREEE (reference sequence). This CDR3 contains 15 residues. The CDR3 DNA sequence: TGTGCCAGCAGTGCCATCGGGGGACGGCGAACTGAAGCTTTCTTT. Amino acids: CASSAIGGRRTEAFF.

In DNA, the CDR3 is TGTGCCAGCAGTCAACAGGGGATCTATGGCTACACCTTC. It specifies CASSQQGIYGYTF. The J gene is TRBJ1-2, the V gene TRBV2; TRBD1 agrees at 7 bases. Germline CDR1 SNHLY, CDR2 FYNNEI. This CDR3 is built from 13 residues. V gave up 5 bases and J gave up 4 bases; unmatched junction bases: 4.

V and J are TRBV19 and TRBJ2-3; 11 positions match TRBD2. V lost 7 bases to trimming and J lost 1 base; unmatched junction nucleotides: 13. The CDR3 covers 18 residues. In germline, CDR1 is LNHDA, CDR2 SQIVND (reference sequence). CDR3 region: CASTESRGGLAGTDTQYF. CDR3 nucleotide sequence: TGTGCCAGTACTGAGAGCCGCGGGGGACTAGCGGGCACAGATACGCAGTATTTT.

The chain combines TRBV18 with TRBJ1-3; a possible D gene is TRBD1 (5 bases). Germline CDR1 and CDR2: KGHSH and LQKENI. Trimming pared 8 bases from V and 0 bases from J, leaving 11 bases between. The CDR3 is 14 amino acids. The CDR3 protein is CASQGPSSGNTIYF. CDR3 nucleotide sequence: TGTGCCAGCCAGGGACCGAGCTCTGGAAACACCATATATTTT. The whole variable domain, filled in from reference TRBV18 and TRBJ1-3, reads NAGVMQNPRHLVRRRGQEARLRCSPMKGHSHVYWYRQLPEEGLKFMVYLQKENIIDESGMPKERFSAEFPKEGPSILRIQQVVRGDSAAYFCASQGPSSGNTIYFGEGSWLTVV.

This rearrangement joins TRBV2 to TRBJ2-7; D remains unclear. This CDR3 has 14 amino acids. The ends were cut back, 4 bases at V and 4 bases at J, with 14 bases in the middle. CDR1 SNHLY and CDR2 FYNNEI come from the germline V gene. CDR3 amino acids: CASSGGTPPYEQYF. For the CDR3, the DNA is TGTGCCAGCAGTGGCGGCACCCCCCCTTACGAGCAGTACTTC.

The gene calls are TRBV7-8 and TRBJ2-7, with TRBD1 matching over 9 bases. This CDR3 has 15 residues. Trimming at V came to 2 bases and at J to 6 bases, leaving 8 bases not matched to a gene. Germline V gene sequence: CDR1 SGHVS, CDR2 FQNEAQ. CDR3 bases: TGTGCCAGCAGCTTAATCACCCAGACAGGGGGCGAGCAGTACTTC. Its protein is CASSLITQTGGEQYF.

This clone was picked up one time. The rearrangement uses TRBV28 and TRBJ1-5; D not certain. Per germline, CDR1 MDHEN and CDR2 SYDVKM. Trimming left V 7 bases short and J 4 bases short, with 11 bases between. The CDR3 contains 13 residues. CDR3 coding DNA: TGTGCCAGCACCTACGGAGGAAATCAGCCCCAGCATTTT. Its protein is CASTYGGNQPQHF.

The chain has TRBV6-5 and TRBJ2-5; TRBD1 or TRBD2 may be the D gene (5 bases each). In germline, CDR1 is MNHEY, CDR2 SVGAGI. This CDR3 contains 13 residues. Trimming removed 6 bases from V and 6 bases from J, with 14 bases in between. The CDR3: CASRPRGAQTQYF. As DNA, the CDR3 is TGTGCCAGCAGGCCGAGGGGAGCCCAGACCCAGTACTTC.

The chain uses TRBV5-4 and TRBJ2-1; D gene ambiguous. This CDR3 is built from 13 residues. Trimming cost V 4 bases and J 2 bases, with 7 bases left between them. Germline loops: CDR1 SGHNT, CDR2 YYREEE (reference sequence). CDR3 in amino acids: CASSRPTYNEQFF. CDR3 coding DNA: TGTGCCAGCAGCCGACCCACCTACAATGAGCAGTTCTTC.

The chain has TRBV9 and TRBJ2-3; either TRBD1 or TRBD2 may fit D (5 bases each). V dropped 4 bases and J dropped 2 bases, with 23 bases sitting between them. Germline V gene sequence: CDR1 SGDLS, CDR2 YYNGEE. CDR3 length equals 18 residues. The CDR3 region is CASSLRDRLYPFTDTQYF. For the CDR3, the DNA is TGTGCCAGCAGCCTAAGGGACCGATTATATCCTTTCACAGATACGCAGTATTTT.

The CDR3 here is CAWSVRQGRINYGYTF. Written as DNA, the CDR3 is TGTGCCTGGAGCGTACGACAGGGACGGATTAACTATGGCTACACCTTC. V is TRBV30 and J is TRBJ1-2; 7 bases match TRBD1. Germline V gives CDR1 GTSNPN, CDR2 SVGIG (reference sequence). The CDR3 contains 16 residues. J lost 1 base, V lost 3 bases, and 11 bases had no gene match.

The chain joins TRBV5-1 to TRBJ2-2; D may be TRBD1 (6 bases). This CDR3 is 14 amino acids long. Trimming shortened V by 5 bases and J by 8 bases, and 16 bases separated the two germline ends. Germline V lookup: CDR1 SGHRS, CDR2 YFSETQ. CDR3 sequence: CASRLPGARGELFF. The CDR3 nucleotides are TGCGCCAGCAGGTTACCAGGGGCGAGAGGGGAGCTGTTTTTT.